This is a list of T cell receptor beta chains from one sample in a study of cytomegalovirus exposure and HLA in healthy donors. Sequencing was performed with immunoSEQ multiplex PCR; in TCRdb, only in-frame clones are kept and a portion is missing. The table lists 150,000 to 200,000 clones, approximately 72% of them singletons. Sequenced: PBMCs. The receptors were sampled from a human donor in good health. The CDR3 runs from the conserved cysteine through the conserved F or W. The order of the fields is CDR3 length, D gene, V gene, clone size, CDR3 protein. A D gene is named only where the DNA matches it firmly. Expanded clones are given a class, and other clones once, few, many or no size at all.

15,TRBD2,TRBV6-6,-,CASTRRGGEGDTQYF
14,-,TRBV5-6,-,CASSLAGRQETQYF
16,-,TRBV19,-,CASSIARSSYNSPLHF
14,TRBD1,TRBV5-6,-,CASGNRGRRTEAFF
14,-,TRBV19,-,CASTSQRHSYGYTF
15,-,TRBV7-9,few,CASSLAPTAFYGYTF
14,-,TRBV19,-,CASSNEGLTGELFF
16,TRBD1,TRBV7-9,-,CASSWDGQGNNYEQYF
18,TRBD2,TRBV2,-,CASSVTSGGPAVVHEQYF
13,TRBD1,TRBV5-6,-,CASSLGDRGGYTF
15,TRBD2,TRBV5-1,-,CASSLAGLDYNEQFF
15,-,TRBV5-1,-,CASSLDLSPQETQYF
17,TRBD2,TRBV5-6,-,CASSLAGLAGRRETQYF
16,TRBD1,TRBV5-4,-,CAGSLNAGGTNEKLFF
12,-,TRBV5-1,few,CASSPSGSEAFF